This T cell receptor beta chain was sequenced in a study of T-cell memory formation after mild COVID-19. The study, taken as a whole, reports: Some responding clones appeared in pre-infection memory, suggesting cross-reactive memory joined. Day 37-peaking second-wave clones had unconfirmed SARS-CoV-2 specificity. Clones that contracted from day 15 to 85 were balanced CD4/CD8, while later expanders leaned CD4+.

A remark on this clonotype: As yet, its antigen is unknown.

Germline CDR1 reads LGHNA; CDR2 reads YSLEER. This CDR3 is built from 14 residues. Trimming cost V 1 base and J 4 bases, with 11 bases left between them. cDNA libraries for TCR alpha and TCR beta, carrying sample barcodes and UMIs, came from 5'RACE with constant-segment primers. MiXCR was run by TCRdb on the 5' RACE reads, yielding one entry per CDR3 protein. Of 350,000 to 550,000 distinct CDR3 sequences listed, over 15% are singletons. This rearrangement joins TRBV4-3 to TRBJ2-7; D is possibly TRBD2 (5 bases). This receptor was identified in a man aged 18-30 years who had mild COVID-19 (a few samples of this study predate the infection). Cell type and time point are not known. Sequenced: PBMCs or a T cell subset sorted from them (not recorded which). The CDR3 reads CASSQGRSKYEQYF. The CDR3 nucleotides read TGCGCCAGCAGCCAAGGGAGGTCGAAGTACGAGCAGTACTTC.